This T cell receptor beta chain stems from a study of regulatory T cells in long-lasting Graves disease. For TCR beta, libraries came from iRepertoire HTBI primers and Arm-PCR of CDR3 regions. TCRdb called the multiplex PCR reads again in MiXCR, with one record for every CDR3 protein. This sample has some 500,000 distinct CDR3 sequences, with roughly 14% found just once. Time point noted: newly diagnosed GD, antithyroid drugs for less than 3 months. PBMC RNA was the source of the TCR library. EDTA tubes were used for drawing around 9 milliliters of peripheral blood. V was clipped by 7 bases and J by 1 base; unmatched bases: 11. This CDR3 comprises 16 residues. The germline CDR1 and CDR2 sequences are MNHNS and SASEGT. This sample was shared with a second study, whose subject was T cells in Graves' hyperthyroidism and ophthalmopathy. Per that paper: Using the HTBI primer set, a first-round RT-PCR was run on the TCR CDR3. Most clonotypes expanded in thyroid above 0.001 were likewise present in blood.

Sequencing was performed on peripheral blood mononuclear cells (PBMCs), taken at new diagnosis, from a patient treated with antithyroid drugs. The gene calls are TRBV6-1 and TRBJ2-3, with 7 bases lining up with TRBD2. The receptor was isolated from a man aged 25 to 40 with Graves disease. The CDR3 coding sequence is TGTGCCAGCACCCACCGGGCGGGAGTAGGCACAGATACGCAGTATTTT. It specifies CASTHRAGVGTDTQYF.